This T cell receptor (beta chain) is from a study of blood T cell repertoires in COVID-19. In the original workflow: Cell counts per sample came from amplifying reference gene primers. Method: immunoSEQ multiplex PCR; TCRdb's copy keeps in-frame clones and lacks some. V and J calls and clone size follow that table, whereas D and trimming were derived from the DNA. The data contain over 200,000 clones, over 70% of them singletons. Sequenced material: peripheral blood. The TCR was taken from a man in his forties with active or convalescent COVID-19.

Here the CDR3 reads CASSAYREGEKLFF. In DNA form, the CDR3 reads TGTGCCAGTAGCGCCTACAGGGAGGGTGAAAAACTGTTTTTT. This chain joins TRBV19 and TRBJ1-4, with a tentative D call TRBD1 (6 bases). CDR1 is LNHDA, CDR2 SQIVND, per germline (reference sequence). V was clipped by 6 bases and J by 7 bases, with 15 bases between them. The CDR3 has 14 residues.